The rows below give T cell receptor beta chains drawn from one sample of a study of shared clonotypes between healthy human individuals. Sequencing was performed with immunoSEQ multiplex PCR; in TCRdb, only in-frame clones are kept and a portion is missing. Of 2 million to 2.5 million clones in the sample, roughly 93% were seen once. Sequenced input: naive CD4+ T cells from PBMCs. All receptors come from a man aged 18 to 30 in good health. Some clones in this sample may be carry-over from other donors' samples. Both conserved end residues are part of each CDR3. Each record gives: V gene, CDR3 length, J gene, D gene, CDR3 DNA, CDR3 protein. A D gene is named only where the DNA matches it firmly.

>TRBV4-1|18|TRBJ2-5|.
TGCGCCAGCAGCCAAGAGGGGCGAGGGTTTGTTCTCGGAGAGACCCAGTACTTC
CASSQEGRGFVLGETQYF
>TRBV7-9|15|TRBJ2-2|TRBD2
TGTGCCAGCAGTCTAGCGGGGCCGCGGACCGGGGAGCTGTTTTTT
CASSLAGPRTGELFF
>TRBV6-1|15|TRBJ1-3|.
TGTGCCAGCAGAGGCGCCGCGAACTCTGGAAACACCATATATTTT
CASRGAANSGNTIYF
>TRBV29-1|11|TRBJ2-7|.
TGCAGCGTTGACGAGGGTTGGGAGCAGTACTTC
CSVDEGWEQYF
>TRBV5-1|13|TRBJ2-4|.
TGCGCCAGCAGCCTGAGGGCGGAAAACATTCAGTACTTC
CASSLRAENIQYF
>TRBV21-1|15|TRBJ1-4|.
TGTGCCAGCACGGAACAGGGGGCGGAGGGTGAAAAACTGTTTTTT
CASTEQGAEGEKLFF
>TRBV25-1|16|TRBJ2-2|.
TGTGCCAGCAGTGAAGGAAGTCGGGCGAACACCGGGGAGCTGTTTTTT
CASSEGSRANTGELFF
>TRBV5-4|14|TRBJ2-5|.
TGTGCCAGCAGCCCAGGATCCCAGGAGGAGACCCAGTACTTC
CASSPGSQEETQYF
>TRBV27|13|TRBJ1-1|.
TGTGCCAGCAGTTTACGGGCCAACACTGAAGCTTTCTTT
CASSLRANTEAFF
>TRBV19|17|TRBJ2-5|TRBD2
TGTGCCAGTAGTCCAGGCCGCGGGAGGGCCTTCCAAGAGACCCAGTACTTC
CASSPGRGRAFQETQYF
>TRBV27|16|TRBJ2-1|.
TGTGCCAGCAGTCCTAGACGGCCAGGGGGGGACAATGAGCAGTTCTTC
CASSPRRPGGDNEQFF
>TRBV27|17|TRBJ2-7|TRBD2
TGTGCCAGCAGTTTGCATCGTTCGGGACTAGCGGGAGGCGAGCAGTACTTC
CASSLHRSGLAGGEQYF
>TRBV7-8|14|TRBJ2-5|.
TGTGCCAGCAGCTTAGACCAGGGCCAAGAGACCCAGTACTTC
CASSLDQGQETQYF
>TRBV5-1|14|TRBJ2-2|.
TGCGCCAGCAGCTTCCAGGGACAAGACGGGGAGCTGTTTTTT
CASSFQGQDGELFF
>TRBV19|14|TRBJ1-1|TRBD1
TGTGCCAGTTCACCCACAGGGGTGTGGACTGAAGCTTTCTTT
CASSPTGVWTEAFF
>TRBV9|19|TRBJ2-7|TRBD2
TGTGCCAGCAGCGTAGATTGGGGGGCGGGAGGCCCGAACCCCTACGAGCAGTACTTC
CASSVDWGAGGPNPYEQYF
>TRBV11-2|13|TRBJ2-7|TRBD2
TGTGCCAGCAGCTCAGCGGGAGTTGGCGAGCAGTACTTC
CASSSAGVGEQYF
>TRBV30|12|TRBJ2-7|TRBD1
TGTGCCGCCGGGACAGGAGAATACGAGCAGTACTTC
CAAGTGEYEQYF
>TRBV4-1|17|TRBJ1-2|.
TGCGCCAGCAGCCAAGAACGGTCGGTGACACGGGGGTATGGCTACACCTTC
CASSQERSVTRGYGYTF
>TRBV6-5|14|TRBJ1-4|.
TGTGCCAGCAGTTACGGGGGCGCGGGTGAAAAACTGTTTTTT
CASSYGGAGEKLFF
>TRBV6-5|16|TRBJ2-1|TRBD2
TGTGCCAGCAGTTACTCCGGGACTAGCGGGCTCAATGAGCAGTTCTTC
CASSYSGTSGLNEQFF
>TRBV9|15|TRBJ2-2|TRBD2
TGTGCCAGCAGCGCGACTAGCGGGAGTTCCGGGGAGCTGTTTTTT
CASSATSGSSGELFF